The rows below give T cell receptor beta chains drawn from one sample of a study of T cells after yellow fever vaccination. TCRdb ran MiXCR on the 5' RACE reads and lists one entry per CDR3 protein. The sample lists under 100,000 distinct CDR3 sequences; under 7% were seen once. The input for sequencing was CD8+ T cells sorted from PBMCs, taken 10 days after the yellow fever booster vaccination. Receptors originate from a man younger than 35 who received the YFV17D yellow fever vaccine. CDR3s include the opening cysteine and the closing phenylalanine or tryptophan. The D gene is left open where the match is weak. Where a row states a size, it is once, few, many or the class of an expanded clone; other rows omit it.

V gene: TRBV10-3
clone size: few
D gene: NA
J gene: TRBJ1-2
CDR3 protein: CAISESKWANYGYTF
CDR3 DNA: TGTGCCATCAGTGAGTCGAAGTGGGCTAACTATGGCTACACCTTC

V gene: TRBV27
clone size: few
D gene: TRBD1
J gene: TRBJ1-1
CDR3 protein: CASSWGQGGTEAFF
CDR3 DNA: TGTGCCAGCAGTTGGGGACAGGGAGGGACTGAAGCTTTCTTT

V gene: TRBV7-9
clone size: many
D gene: NA
J gene: TRBJ2-6
CDR3 protein: CASSLRTRFGAGANVLTF
CDR3 DNA: TGTGCCAGCAGCTTACGGACCCGTTTCGGGGCTGGGGCCAACGTCCTGACTTTC

V gene: TRBV4-1
clone size: few
D gene: NA
J gene: TRBJ2-1
CDR3 protein: CASSPQGRWEQFF
CDR3 DNA: TGCGCCAGCAGCCCGCAGGGGCGCTGGGAGCAGTTCTTC

V gene: TRBV10-3
clone size: few
D gene: NA
J gene: TRBJ2-2
CDR3 protein: CAISKEGSYTGELFF
CDR3 DNA: TGTGCCATCAGTAAGGAGGGGAGTTACACCGGGGAGCTGTTTTTT

V gene: TRBV9
clone size: few
D gene: TRBD1
J gene: TRBJ2-3
CDR3 protein: CASSGRQGDSTDTQYF
CDR3 DNA: TGTGCCAGCAGCGGACGACAGGGGGATAGCACAGATACGCAGTATTTT

V gene: TRBV11-2
clone size: NA
D gene: TRBD1
J gene: TRBJ2-1
CDR3 protein: CASSHRTGGYNEQFF
CDR3 DNA: TGTGCCAGCAGCCACCGGACAGGGGGCTACAATGAGCAGTTCTTC

V gene: TRBV4-3
clone size: few
D gene: NA
J gene: TRBJ1-6
CDR3 protein: CASSPDVTSPLHF
CDR3 DNA: TGCGCCAGCAGCCCTGATGTGACTTCACCCCTCCACTTT

V gene: TRBV7-2
clone size: many
D gene: NA
J gene: TRBJ2-1
CDR3 protein: CASSLARTRVDEQFF
CDR3 DNA: TGTGCCAGCAGCTTAGCGCGGACAAGGGTCGATGAGCAGTTCTTC

V gene: TRBV5-1
clone size: few
D gene: NA
J gene: TRBJ1-5
CDR3 protein: CASSLVPNQPQHF
CDR3 DNA: TGCGCCAGCAGCTTGGTCCCTAATCAGCCCCAGCATTTT

V gene: TRBV5-1
clone size: many
D gene: TRBD2
J gene: TRBJ2-5
CDR3 protein: CASATTGGAFQTQYF
CDR3 DNA: TGCGCCAGCGCCACGACCGGGGGGGCTTTTCAGACCCAGTACTTC

V gene: TRBV14
clone size: few
D gene: NA
J gene: TRBJ1-6
CDR3 protein: CASSHRRPGDSYNSPLHF
CDR3 DNA: TGTGCCAGCAGCCACAGAAGACCAGGGGACTCCTATAATTCACCCCTCCACTTT

V gene: TRBV28
clone size: many
D gene: NA
J gene: TRBJ1-2
CDR3 protein: CASSFPGDGYTF
CDR3 DNA: TGTGCCAGCAGTTTCCCGGGGGATGGCTACACCTTC

V gene: TRBV21-1
clone size: many
D gene: NA
J gene: TRBJ2-5
CDR3 protein: CASSKFHCLQETQYF
CDR3 DNA: TGTGCCAGCAGCAAATTTCACTGCCTCCAAGAGACCCAGTACTTC

V gene: TRBV4-1
clone size: NA
D gene: TRBD2
J gene: TRBJ2-2
CDR3 protein: CASSQVRSGGLFNTGELFF
CDR3 DNA: TGCGCCAGCAGCCAAGTTCGTAGCGGGGGGCTCTTCAACACCGGGGAGCTGTTTTTT

V gene: TRBV6-6
clone size: NA
D gene: NA
J gene: TRBJ2-3
CDR3 protein: CASSLDHTDTQYF
CDR3 DNA: TGTGCCAGCAGTCTCGACCACACAGATACGCAGTATTTT

V gene: TRBV27
clone size: NA
D gene: NA
J gene: TRBJ2-1
CDR3 protein: CASSLLGTGSYNEQFF
CDR3 DNA: TGTGCCAGCAGTTTATTAGGCACAGGCTCCTACAATGAGCAGTTCTTC

V gene: TRBV10-3
clone size: NA
D gene: TRBD1
J gene: TRBJ1-1
CDR3 protein: CAISGQGQLNTEAFF
CDR3 DNA: TGTGCCATCAGTGGCCAGGGACAGTTGAACACTGAAGCTTTCTTT

V gene: TRBV6-6
clone size: NA
D gene: TRBD1
J gene: TRBJ1-1
CDR3 protein: CASSRDREGTEAFF
CDR3 DNA: TGTGCCAGCAGCCGGGACAGGGAGGGCACTGAAGCTTTCTTT

V gene: TRBV27
clone size: NA
D gene: NA
J gene: TRBJ2-1
CDR3 protein: CASNTGGAREQFF
CDR3 DNA: TGTGCCAGCAACACCGGTGGGGCGCGTGAGCAGTTCTTC

V gene: TRBV10-3
clone size: few
D gene: NA
J gene: TRBJ2-1
CDR3 protein: CAIRRENLNNEQFF
CDR3 DNA: TGTGCCATCCGTAGAGAGAACCTGAACAATGAGCAGTTCTTC

V gene: TRBV9
clone size: many
D gene: NA
J gene: TRBJ2-1
CDR3 protein: CASSATNEQFF
CDR3 DNA: TGTGCCAGCAGCGCCACTAATGAGCAGTTCTTC

V gene: TRBV24-1
clone size: many
D gene: NA
J gene: TRBJ2-3
CDR3 protein: CATSDPDHFTQYF
CDR3 DNA: TGTGCCACCAGTGATCCCGACCACTTTACGCAGTATTTT

V gene: TRBV9
clone size: NA
D gene: NA
J gene: TRBJ2-3
CDR3 protein: CASSVGGPTDTQYF
CDR3 DNA: TGTGCCAGCAGCGTAGGTGGCCCCACAGATACGCAGTATTTT

V gene: TRBV4-3
clone size: few
D gene: TRBD1
J gene: TRBJ1-2
CDR3 protein: CASSQDRMGQNYGYTF
CDR3 DNA: TGCGCCAGCAGCCAAGATAGAATGGGACAGAACTATGGCTACACCTTC

V gene: TRBV7-2
clone size: few
D gene: NA
J gene: TRBJ2-6
CDR3 protein: CASSLEGSGANVLTF
CDR3 DNA: TGTGCCAGCAGCTTAGAGGGCTCTGGGGCCAACGTCCTGACTTTC

V gene: TRBV11-1
clone size: few
D gene: TRBD1
J gene: TRBJ1-2
CDR3 protein: CASSRGTAFYGYTF
CDR3 DNA: TGTGCCAGCAGCCGGGGGACAGCGTTCTATGGCTACACCTTC

V gene: TRBV12-3/TRBV12-4
clone size: NA
D gene: TRBD2
J gene: TRBJ2-3
CDR3 protein: CASSTPGGLMADTQYF
CDR3 DNA: TGTGCCAGCAGTACGCCGGGGGGACTCATGGCAGATACGCAGTATTTT

V gene: TRBV7-9
clone size: many
D gene: NA
J gene: TRBJ2-1
CDR3 protein: CASSLSGVNEQFF
CDR3 DNA: TGTGCCAGCAGCTTATCTGGAGTGAATGAGCAGTTCTTC

V gene: TRBV7-9
clone size: NA
D gene: NA
J gene: TRBJ2-6
CDR3 protein: CASRSPGANVLTF
CDR3 DNA: TGTGCCAGCAGGTCCCCTGGGGCCAACGTCCTGACTTTC

V gene: TRBV4-1
clone size: few
D gene: NA
J gene: TRBJ2-7
CDR3 protein: CASSQGVASSYEQYF
CDR3 DNA: TGCGCCAGCAGCCAAGGGGTGGCAAGCTCCTACGAGCAGTACTTC

V gene: TRBV30
clone size: few
D gene: NA
J gene: TRBJ2-2
CDR3 protein: CAWSVLRDPITGELFF
CDR3 DNA: TGTGCCTGGAGTGTACTCAGGGACCCAATAACCGGGGAGCTGTTTTTT

V gene: TRBV4-3
clone size: NA
D gene: TRBD2
J gene: TRBJ2-1
CDR3 protein: CASSPTSGGRYNEQFF
CDR3 DNA: TGCGCCAGCAGCCCAACTAGCGGGGGCAGATACAATGAGCAGTTCTTC

V gene: TRBV12-3/TRBV12-4
clone size: NA
D gene: NA
J gene: TRBJ2-7
CDR3 protein: CASRLGGAEQYF
CDR3 DNA: TGTGCCAGCAGACTAGGGGGTGCCGAGCAGTACTTC

V gene: TRBV4-1
clone size: few
D gene: TRBD1
J gene: TRBJ2-7
CDR3 protein: CASSLTTGGGYYEQYF
CDR3 DNA: TGCGCCAGCAGCCTGACGACAGGGGGCGGGTACTACGAGCAGTACTTC

V gene: TRBV12-3/TRBV12-4
clone size: few
D gene: NA
J gene: TRBJ1-5
CDR3 protein: CASGWTSNQPQHF
CDR3 DNA: TGTGCCAGCGGTTGGACATCCAATCAGCCCCAGCATTTT

V gene: TRBV28
clone size: NA
D gene: TRBD1
J gene: TRBJ2-2
CDR3 protein: CASSLFLGGDTGELFF
CDR3 DNA: TGTGCCAGCAGTTTGTTTTTAGGGGGCGACACCGGGGAGCTGTTTTTT

V gene: TRBV19
clone size: few
D gene: NA
J gene: TRBJ1-4
CDR3 protein: CASSIWGEVKLFF
CDR3 DNA: TGTGCCAGTAGTATCTGGGGGGAGGTAAAACTGTTTTTT

V gene: TRBV30
clone size: few
D gene: NA
J gene: TRBJ2-5
CDR3 protein: CAWSAGETQYF
CDR3 DNA: TGTGCCTGGAGCGCAGGGGAGACCCAGTACTTC

V gene: TRBV7-9
clone size: many
D gene: NA
J gene: TRBJ2-1
CDR3 protein: CASSLGLGSAYNEQFF
CDR3 DNA: TGTGCCAGCAGCTTGGGGTTAGGGTCGGCATACAATGAGCAGTTCTTC

V gene: TRBV11-2
clone size: NA
D gene: TRBD2
J gene: TRBJ2-5
CDR3 protein: CASSYPVVQRGGLPSETQYF
CDR3 DNA: TGTGCCAGCAGCTACCCCGTGGTGCAGCGGGGGGGCCTCCCCTCAGAGACCCAGTACTTC

V gene: TRBV7-2
clone size: many
D gene: TRBD2
J gene: TRBJ2-5
CDR3 protein: CASSHERGGKQETQYF
CDR3 DNA: TGTGCCAGCAGCCACGAGCGGGGGGGCAAACAAGAGACCCAGTACTTC